What follows is one T cell receptor (beta chain) and its context. What this receptor recognizes is not known. Base quality data are lacking; no much larger clone is found one base away. The data originate from a study of blood T cell repertoires in COVID-19 (TCRdb year 2020). With regard to the full study: The collaborator samples originated in the United States, Italy and Spain and spanned the acute and convalescent phases of COVID-19. The prospective study material was composed of cDNA or gDNA derived from T cells, B-cell-depleted T cells, or PBMCs. The dataset comprised deeply sampled blood TCRbeta repertoires from subjects exposed to, actively infected with, or recovered from COVID-19. The repertoires were made available in a free public database intended to serve as a resource for research on the immune response to SARS-CoV-2. Samples came from the ongoing ImmuneRACE study (first 160 participants) plus 1,254 subjects from 6 global collaborators. Nearly every sample came with metadata listing a de-identified subject ID, COVID-19 status, age in years and sex. Where HLA class I and class II types were available, the types were taken from metadata supplied by the sample provider, not from assay-based typing.

The full study reports these points: Clinical and demographic metadata were provided uncurated, with the amount varying by source and participant.

The germline V gene encodes CDR1 SGHNT and CDR2 YYREEE (reference sequence). A distance of 12 bases separates the germline ends of V and J, which lose 4 bases and 0 bases respectively. The CDR3 sequence holds 15 residues, the cysteine and phenylalanine included. Solely the CDR3 DNA is kept, with 45 bases framed from the first base. Whole blood was collected in K2EDTA tubes by collaborating institutions according to the institutions' own protocols. For TCRbeta analysis, collaborators shipped samples in one of three forms: frozen whole blood, isolated PBMCs, or DNA extracted from either of those sample types. TCRbeta CDR3 regions were amplified from genomic DNA by means of the immunoSEQ Assay, a bias-controlled multiplex PCR. In the paper's pipeline: Nucleated cell counts per sample were estimated from amplification of reference gene primers within the assay. Sequence reads were collapsed and filtered to measure the absolute abundance of every unique TCRbeta CDR3 rearrangement. For each sample, productive Simpson clonality was calculated as the square root of Simpson's diversity index across productive rearrangements. The immuneACCESS repertoire file appears here via TCRdb, limited to in-frame rearrangements. These files lack a portion of the clones; in checked studies, under half of the deficit traces to unresolved V genes, and the cause of the others is not known. Clone size and V and J calls were adopted from that table, with D and trimming inferred from the DNA. This sample holds around 99,000 clones; 90% were observed only once. Just over 5% of the sample lies in the top ten.

The sample taken for sequencing was peripheral blood. This sequence was found in a man between 50 and 59 years old with acute or convalescent COVID-19. The rearrangement joined TRBV5-4 to TRBJ2-3, with a weak D call of TRBD2 (5 bases match). The nucleotide sequence is given as TGTGCCAGCAGCCTTCTAGCAGTGAGCACAGATACGCAGTATTTT. It translates to CASSLLAVSTDTQYF.